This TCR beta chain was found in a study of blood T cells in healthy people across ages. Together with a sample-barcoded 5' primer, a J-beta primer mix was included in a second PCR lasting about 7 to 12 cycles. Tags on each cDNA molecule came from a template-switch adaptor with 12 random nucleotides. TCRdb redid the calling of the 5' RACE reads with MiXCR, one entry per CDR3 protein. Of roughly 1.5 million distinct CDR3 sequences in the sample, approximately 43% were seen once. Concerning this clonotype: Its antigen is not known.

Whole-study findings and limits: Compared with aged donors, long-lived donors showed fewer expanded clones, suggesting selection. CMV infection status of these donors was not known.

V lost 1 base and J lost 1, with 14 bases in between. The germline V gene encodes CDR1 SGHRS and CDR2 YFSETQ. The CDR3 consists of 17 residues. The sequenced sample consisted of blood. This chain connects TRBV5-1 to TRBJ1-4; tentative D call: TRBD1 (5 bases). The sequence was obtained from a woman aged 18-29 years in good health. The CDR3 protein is CASSLRGPDGTNEKLFF. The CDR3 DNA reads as TGCGCCAGCAGCTTGCGGGGCCCTGATGGAACTAATGAAAAACTGTTTTTT.